The rows below give T cell receptor beta chains drawn from one sample of a study of T cell responses to AZD1222 COVID-19 vaccine. Profiling relied on immunoSEQ multiplex PCR, and the TCRdb table lists in-frame clones only, not all of them. The sample lists around 69,000 clones, roughly 84% seen once, with about a tenth in the top ten. Sequencing used peripheral blood, obtained on day 0 of AZD1222 vaccination. The receptor source for this set is an adult in good health. CDR3s include the opening cysteine and the closing phenylalanine or tryptophan. Fields, in order: D gene, clone size, J gene, V gene, CDR3 protein, CDR3 DNA. A D gene is named only where the DNA matches it firmly. Size tells how often a clone was seen (once, few, many) or the class of an expanded clone, and some rows leave it out.

TRBD1 | . | TRBJ1-2 | TRBV5-1 | CASSPGTGDPLGYGYTF | TGCGCCAGCAGCCCAGGGACAGGGGACCCTCTAGGGTATGGCTACACCTTC
. | . | TRBJ1-3 | TRBV5-1 | CASSAGMGNTIYF | TGCGCCAGCAGCGCCGGCATGGGAAACACCATATATTTT
. | . | TRBJ1-3 | TRBV14 | CASSQRTAGLFSGNTIYF | TGTGCCAGCAGCCAACGGACAGCAGGACTATTCTCTGGAAACACCATATATTTT
TRBD2 | . | TRBJ2-3 | TRBV11-3 | CASSMRASGGGADTQYF | TGTGCCAGCAGCATGCGGGCTAGCGGGGGCGGAGCAGATACGCAGTATTTT
TRBD1 | . | TRBJ1-4 | TRBV11-2 | CASTRTGNEKLFF | TGTGCCAGCACCCGGACAGGGAATGAAAAACTGTTTTTT
. | once | TRBJ1-2 | TRBV3-1/TRBV3-2 | CASSQEGKSYTF | TGTGCCAGCAGCCAAGAGGGTAAAAGCTACACCTTC
. | . | TRBJ1-5 | TRBV30 | CAWSEQGQYSNQPQHF | TGTGCCTGGAGTGAGCAGGGCCAGTATAGCAATCAGCCCCAGCATTTT
TRBD2 | . | TRBJ2-1 | TRBV5-1 | CASSLGYYSGRGNEQFF | TGCGCCAGCAGCTTGGGCTACTATAGCGGGAGGGGAAATGAGCAGTTCTTC
. | . | TRBJ1-6 | TRBV18 | CASSPMVTQSSYNSPLHF | TGTGCCAGCTCACCAATGGTTACCCAGAGCTCCTATAATTCACCCCTCCACTTT
TRBD2 | . | TRBJ2-5 | TRBV19 | CASRLAGVETQYF | TGTGCCAGTAGGCTAGCGGGAGTCGAGACCCAGTACTTC
TRBD1 | . | TRBJ1-3 | TRBV6-1 | CASSDRGLNTIYF | TGTGCCAGCAGTGACAGGGGGCTAAACACCATATATTTT
. | . | TRBJ2-7 | TRBV9 | CASSAQGWSHEQYF | TGTGCCAGCAGCGCCCAAGGATGGAGCCACGAGCAGTACTTC
TRBD2 | . | TRBJ2-1 | TRBV9 | CASSPDVAGAGLSWFEQFF | TGTGCCAGCAGCCCAGATGTAGCGGGGGCCGGCCTATCGTGGTTTGAGCAGTTCTTC
. | . | TRBJ1-6 | TRBV7-9 | CASSPPGSPYNSPLHF | TGTGCCAGCAGCCCCCCCGGGAGCCCCTATAATTCACCCCTCCACTTT
TRBD2 | . | TRBJ2-5 | TRBV28 | CASSRPGLAPQETQYF | TGTGCCAGCAGCCGACCGGGACTAGCGCCCCAAGAGACCCAGTACTTC
TRBD2 | . | TRBJ2-5 | TRBV19 | CASRQAGETQYF | TGTGCCAGTAGACAAGCGGGGGAGACCCAGTACTTC
TRBD1 | . | TRBJ2-7 | TRBV9 | CASSVDRGSYEQYF | TGTGCCAGCAGCGTAGACAGGGGATCCTACGAGCAGTACTTC
. | once | TRBJ1-6 | TRBV6-5 | CASTLGTQNSPLHF | TGTGCCAGCACCCTCGGGACTCAGAATTCACCCCTCCACTTT
. | . | TRBJ2-2 | TRBV24-1 | CATSAPGMAGELFF | TGTGCCACCAGTGCCCCCGGGATGGCAGGGGAGCTGTTTTTT
TRBD1 | . | TRBJ1-4 | TRBV10-1 | CASSAARQGGEKLFF | TGCGCCAGCAGTGCCGCAAGACAGGGTGGCGAAAAACTGTTTTTT
. | . | TRBJ2-7 | TRBV18 | CASSLSSDSYEQYF | TGTGCCAGCTCACTTAGTAGCGACTCCTACGAGCAGTACTTC
. | . | TRBJ1-6 | TRBV3-1/TRBV3-2 | CASSQVIRDSPLHF | TGTGCCAGCAGCCAAGTGATCCGGGATTCACCCCTCCACTTT
TRBD2 | few | TRBJ2-7 | TRBV7-3 | CASSLTGGTTFEQYF | TGTGCCAGCAGCTTAACCGGAGGGACTACCTTCGAGCAGTACTTC
TRBD1 | once | TRBJ1-6 | TRBV28 | CASSWGTGSDSPLHF | TGTGCCAGCAGTTGGGGGACAGGGTCGGATTCACCCCTCCACTTT
TRBD1 | . | TRBJ2-4 | TRBV5-1 | CASSSPGTGVDIQYF | TGCGCCAGCAGCTCCCCCGGGACAGGGGTTGACATTCAGTACTTC
. | once | TRBJ2-3 | TRBV29-1 | CSVGEADTQYF | TGCAGCGTGGGGGAGGCAGATACGCAGTATTTT
. | once | TRBJ2-5 | TRBV28 | CASSLQSTRETQYF | TGTGCCAGCAGTTTGCAATCGACCCGAGAGACCCAGTACTTC
. | . | TRBJ1-5 | TRBV28 | CASSFFPTRGREGQPQHF | TGTGCCAGCAGTTTTTTCCCCACCAGAGGCAGGGAGGGTCAGCCCCAGCATTTT
. | . | TRBJ1-3 | TRBV5-1 | CASSLEAGDGNTIYF | TGCGCCAGCAGCTTGGAGGCTGGAGATGGAAACACCATATATTTT
. | . | TRBJ1-1 | TRBV6-4 | CASKPGAGNTEAFF | TGTGCCAGCAAGCCGGGGGCGGGGAACACTGAAGCTTTCTTT
. | . | TRBJ2-5 | TRBV23-1 | CASSQSIAVDSLTGVQETQYF | TGCGCCAGCAGTCAATCGATCGCAGTGGACAGCCTCACTGGCGTACAAGAGACCCAGTACTTC
. | . | TRBJ2-2 | TRBV19 | CASTSQGNKPGELFF | TGTGCCAGTACCTCACAGGGTAATAAACCCGGGGAGCTGTTTTTT
. | . | TRBJ1-2 | TRBV28 | CASTLPGEVYGYTF | TGTGCCAGCACCCTACCCGGGGAGGTCTATGGCTACACCTTC
. | . | TRBJ2-3 | TRBV7-9 | CASSGLTDTQYF | TGTGCCAGCAGCGGCCTCACAGATACGCAGTATTTT
. | . | TRBJ2-3 | TRBV3-1/TRBV3-2 | CASSQRSGYALTDTQYF | TGTGCCAGCAGCCAACGTAGCGGCTACGCCCTCACAGATACGCAGTATTTT
. | . | TRBJ1-1 | TRBV27 | CASSLTTGYSTEAFF | TGTGCCAGCAGTTTAACCACAGGGTATAGCACTGAAGCTTTCTTT
. | few | TRBJ1-2 | TRBV2 | CASNSGQGLGGYTF | TGTGCCAGCAATTCGGGGCAGGGGTTGGGTGGCTACACCTTC
. | . | TRBJ1-2 | TRBV12-3/TRBV12-4 | CASSQRGGYTF | TGTGCCAGCAGTCAGCGGGGGGGCTACACCTTC
TRBD2 | . | TRBJ2-7 | TRBV10-3 | CAISDSRTSGRGEQYF | TGTGCCATCAGCGATTCCCGGACTAGCGGTCGAGGCGAGCAGTACTTC
. | . | TRBJ1-6 | TRBV14 | CASSPTAQTNSPLHF | TGTGCCAGCAGCCCTACCGCACAGACTAATTCACCCCTCCACTTT
. | once | TRBJ2-3 | TRBV7-8 | CASSLGTGRDTQYF | TGTGCCAGCAGCTTAGGGACGGGCCGGGATACGCAGTATTTT
. | . | TRBJ1-1 | TRBV6-5 | CASTLGGPRVTEAFF | TGTGCCAGCACCCTTGGGGGGCCAAGAGTCACTGAAGCTTTCTTT
TRBD1 | . | TRBJ1-6 | TRBV28 | CASTLGSGGSPLHF | TGTGCCAGCACCCTGGGGTCAGGGGGTTCACCCCTCCACTTT
TRBD1 | . | TRBJ2-4 | TRBV4-1 | CASSQPGQGSGIQYF | TGCGCCAGCAGCCAACCCGGACAGGGATCGGGCATTCAGTACTTC
. | . | TRBJ2-7 | TRBV28 | CASSLVGGAAKPYEQYF | TGTGCCAGCAGTTTAGTGGGGGGGGCAGCCAAACCCTACGAGCAGTACTTC
TRBD1 | . | TRBJ2-2 | TRBV5-6 | CASSLVGQGAFGELFF | TGTGCCAGCAGCTTGGTCGGCCAGGGGGCCTTCGGGGAGCTGTTTTTT
TRBD2 | . | TRBJ2-2 | TRBV7-8 | CASSFEAGVIPGELFF | TGTGCCAGCAGCTTTGAAGCGGGAGTTATCCCCGGGGAGCTGTTTTTT
TRBD1 | . | TRBJ2-7 | TRBV7-6 | CASSSLNLDRAGYEQYF | TGTGCCAGCAGCTCTCTCAACCTGGACAGGGCAGGCTACGAGCAGTACTTC
. | . | TRBJ1-6 | TRBV5-1 | CASSSRRDNSPLHF | TGCGCCAGCAGCTCTAGACGGGATAATTCACCCCTCCACTTT
. | . | TRBJ1-1 | TRBV29-1 | CSVEEVLGSTEAFF | TGCAGCGTTGAAGAAGTCCTTGGTAGCACTGAAGCTTTCTTT
TRBD1 | . | TRBJ1-6 | TRBV11-3 | CASSLVATGKGGSDNSPLHF | TGTGCCAGCAGCCTAGTGGCGACAGGGAAGGGTGGGTCTGATAATTCACCCCTCCACTTT
TRBD2 | few | TRBJ2-1 | TRBV6-5 | CASTDRAGGYNEQFF | TGTGCCAGCACCGACCGAGCGGGGGGTTACAATGAGCAGTTCTTC
TRBD2 | . | TRBJ2-7 | TRBV20-1 | CSASGLAGGTWTDEQYF | TGCAGTGCTAGTGGTCTAGCGGGAGGTACATGGACCGACGAGCAGTACTTC